These 29 T cell receptor beta chains share one sample of origin, sequenced in a study of T cells in Graves' hyperthyroidism and ophthalmopathy. TCR beta CDR3 sequences were amplified from RNA transcripts. The study used the HTBI primer set for a first-round RT-PCR of the TCR CDR3. TCRdb re-called the multiplex PCR reads with MiXCR, one entry per CDR3 protein. Here the sample spans approximately 630,000 distinct CDR3 sequences, about 17% being singletons. Sample: blood. The receptors were sampled from a woman in her thirties with Graves' hyperthyroidism.

This clonotype was seen at least ten times. The V gene is TRBV6-1, the J gene TRBJ2-5; D remains unclear. CDR1 is MNHNS, CDR2 SASEGT, per germline. This CDR3 region has 15 residues. Trimming took off 0 bases at V and 7 bases at J, with 15 bases between the two ends. The CDR3 spells CASSEARRSVGTQYF. The CDR3 bases are TGTGCCAGCAGTGAAGCTCGAAGGTCGGTTGGGACCCAGTACTTC.

This clonotype was seen ten or more times. The CDR3 loop reads CASDATILLADHYEQYF. The CDR3 DNA reads as TGTGCCAGCGACGCTACGATACTACTAGCGGACCACTACGAGCAGTACTTC. This sequence joins TRBV2 and TRBJ2-7; TRBD2 agrees at 8 bases. V shed 8 bases and J 3 bases; nucleotides not matched to a gene: 18. The CDR3 runs 17 residues. Germline CDR1 reads SNHLY; CDR2 reads FYNNEI.

This clonotype has ten or more counts. The chain uses TRBV6-1 and TRBJ2-1; D remains ambiguous. Germline V gene lookup returns CDR1 MNHNS and CDR2 SASEGT. This CDR3 contains 15 residues. V lost 1 base, J lost 0 bases, and 7 bases lay in between. CDR3 residues: CASSEDRSSYNEQFF. The CDR3 DNA reads as TGTGCCAGCAGTGAAGACCGAAGCTCCTACAATGAGCAGTTCTTC.

The V and J genes are TRBV14 and TRBJ2-5; no reliable D call. The germline V gene encodes CDR1 SGHDN and CDR2 FVKESK. The V gene lost 0 bases and the J gene lost 1 base, with 12 bases spanning the gap. The CDR3 runs to 16 residues. The CDR3 coding sequence is TGTGCCAGCAGCCAAGAGGCACCGATCCTCCAAGAGACCCAGTACTTC. Its translation is CASSQEAPILQETQYF. The variable domain in full, with the rest retrieved from reference TRBV14 and TRBJ2-5, is EAGVTQFPSHSVIEKGQTVTLRCDPISGHDNLYWYRRVMGKEIKFLLHFVKESKQDESGMPNNRFLAERTGGTYSTLKVQPAELEDSGVYFCASSQEAPILQETQYFGPGTRLLVL.

This clonotype came up a few times. V gene TRBV11-2 combines with J gene TRBJ2-7; 12 nucleotides agree with TRBD2. The trim removed 2 bases at V and 6 bases at J, leaving 5 bases unmatched. This CDR3 is built from 15 residues. The V gene's germline CDR1 is SGHAT and CDR2 FQNNGV. The CDR3, as DNA: TGTGCCAGCAGCTTAATACTAGCGGGAGGCCCCGAGCAGTACTTC. Its protein is CASSLILAGGPEQYF.

On this clonotype itself: One end of the junction varies from germline; a read error may be responsible. The chain joins TRBV7-2 to TRBJ2-7; TRBD1 agrees at 9 bases. The CDR3 length is 15 residues. Looked up from germline, CDR1 is SGHTA and CDR2 is FQGNSA. CDR3 region: CASSQRQGGSYEQYF. DNA of the CDR3: TGCGCCAGCAGCCAACGACAGGGGGGATCCTACGAGCAGTACTTC. Combining the CDR3 with reference TRBV7-2 and TRBJ2-7 gives the whole variable domain GAGVSQSPSNKVTEKGKDVELRCDPISGHTALYWYRQSLGQGLEFLIYFQGNSAPDKSGLPSDRFSAERTGGSVSTLTIQRTQQEDSAVYLCASSQRQGGSYEQYFGPGTRLTVT.

There are a few counts of this clonotype. The rearrangement uses TRBV20-1 and TRBJ2-5; 9 bases match TRBD2. The ends lost 5 bases at V and 5 bases at J; junction bases unmatched: 21. The germline CDR1 and CDR2 sequences are DFQATT and SNEGSKA (reference sequence). This CDR3 contains 18 residues. CDR3 coding DNA: TGCAGTGCTCAAGATACAGCGGTAGCGGGAGTTATTTTGGAGACCCAGTACTTC. It encodes CSAQDTAVAGVILETQYF.

This clonotype was detected only a few times. The rearrangement joins TRBV4-3 to TRBJ2-1; 10 nucleotides agree with TRBD2. The V and J ends lost 0 bases and 8 bases, in that order; junction bases with no gene match: 4. Germline CDR1 LGHNA, CDR2 YSLEER. The CDR3 covers 15 residues. This CDR3 is CASSQEVLAGDEQFF. The CDR3 coding sequence is TGCGCCAGCAGCCAAGAGGTGCTAGCGGGAGATGAGCAGTTCTTC.

The chain carries TRBV9 and TRBJ1-1; D call uncertain. This CDR3 contains 13 residues. Trimming stripped 0 bases from V and 3 bases from J, with 6 bases between. CDR1 and CDR2 (germline): SGDLS, YYNGEE. CDR3 bases: TGTGCCAGCAGCGTAGACGTGCACACTGAAGCTTTCTTT. Residues: CASSVDVHTEAFF.

Concerning this clonotype itself: Possible read error: a much larger clone is one base away. The CDR3 DNA is TGTGCCAGCAGTAAATCCCGGACAGGGAAAAACATTCAGTACTTC. As protein: CASSKSRTGKNIQYF. The chain joins TRBV6-1 to TRBJ2-4; 8 bases are a match to TRBD1. There are 15 residues in the CDR3. The trim removed 5 bases at V and 4 bases at J, leaving 7 bases unmatched. Germline assignment: CDR1 MNHNS and CDR2 SASEGT.

The CDR3 DNA reads as TGCAGTGCTAGGCCAAGGGGTTACAATGAGCAGTACTTC. It is translated as CSARPRGYNEQYF. This sequence joins TRBV20-1 and TRBJ2-1; D perhaps matches TRBD1 (5 bases). Near its end, the DNA agrees better with TRBJ2-7, so the J call may be wrong. The CDR3 extends over 13 amino acids. Germline assignment: CDR1 DFQATT and CDR2 SNEGSKA (reference sequence).

This clonotype was seen more than once but under ten times. The chain recombines TRBV20-1 with TRBJ2-4; TRBD1 or TRBD2 may be the D gene (5 bases each). Germline lookup yields CDR1 DFQATT and CDR2 SNEGSKA (reference sequence). Trimming took 6 bases from V and 1 from J, leaving 10 bases between them. This CDR3 contains 13 residues. The chain's CDR3 is CSAPGTAKNIQYF. The CDR3 nucleotides are TGCAGTGCGCCCGGGACCGCCAAAAACATTCAGTACTTC.

Note on this clonotype: Mismatch with germline at one junction end may stem from a read error. CDR3 in DNA: TGTGCCAGTAGTCGGTGGAGGGCGGACAATGAGCAGTCCTTC. This encodes CASSRWRADNEQSF. The rearrangement joins TRBV19 to TRBJ2-1; possible D gene TRBD2, 6 bases. The CDR3 extends over 14 amino acids. Germline CDR1 is LNHDA and CDR2 is SQIVND (reference sequence).

This clonotype was seen a few times. This rearrangement joins TRBV4-1 to TRBJ1-3; 9 positions match TRBD1. The CDR3 has 15 residues. Germline V gives CDR1 MGHRA, CDR2 YSYEKL. Trimming took 8 bases from V and 4 from J; bases not matched to a gene: 9. The CDR3 DNA reads TGCGCCAGCCAACCGGACAGGGGTAGCGGAAACACCATATATTTT. Its protein product is CASQPDRGSGNTIYF.

In this sample, this clonotype turned up a few times. This chain links TRBV11-2 with TRBJ1-1, with TRBD1 matching 8 bases. V lost 7 bases and J lost 7; bases outside the gene matches: 11. The CDR3 totals 14 residues. Germline values: CDR1 SGHAT, CDR2 FQNNGV. In DNA, the CDR3 is TGTGCCAGCATGGGATTCGGACAGGGAAGTGAAGCTTTCTTT. This encodes CASMGFGQGSEAFF.

The sample holds many counts of this clonotype. The chain joins TRBV27 to TRBJ1-1; D not resolved. The V gene lost 6 bases and the J gene lost 0 bases, with 17 bases spanning the gap. CDR1 MNHEY and CDR2 SMNVEV come from the germline V gene (reference sequence). There are 16 residues in the CDR3. CDR3 region: CASSLSIVGMNTEAFF. CDR3 sequence (DNA): TGTGCCAGCAGCCTAAGTATAGTAGGGATGAACACTGAAGCTTTCTTT.

This clonotype was seen ten or more times. CDR3 region: CASSSQHGLAYNEQFF. The CDR3 coding sequence is TGTGCCAGCAGCTCCCAACATGGACTAGCTTACAATGAGCAGTTCTTC. V usage is TRBV7-2 and J usage is TRBJ2-1, with 8 bases lining up with TRBD2. This CDR3 comprises 16 residues. The germline V gene encodes CDR1 SGHTA and CDR2 FQGNSA. With V trimmed by 4 bases and J by 4 bases, 9 bases remained unmatched.

The table lists this clonotype with many counts. The chain recombines TRBV2 with TRBJ1-2, with D possibly TRBD1 on 5 matching bases. Germline V gives CDR1 SNHLY, CDR2 FYNNEI. This CDR3 has 13 amino acids. The V end lost 6 bases, the J end lost 0 bases, and 8 bases lay between the germline ends. The CDR3 nucleotides are TGTGCCAGCAGGGGACGGGCTAACTATGGCTACACCTTC. Translation gives CASRGRANYGYTF.

The V gene is TRBV6-9, the J gene TRBJ1-3, with no clear D. The CDR3 is 17 residues long. Germline CDR1 MNHGY, CDR2 SVAAGI. V lost 3 bases and J lost 0, with 15 bases in between. The CDR3 DNA reads TGTGCCAGCAGTTACTCGAAAGGACGGAGCTCTGGAAACACCATATATTTT. Amino acids: CASSYSKGRSSGNTIYF.

CDR3 DNA: TGTGCCAGCAACGTACAGCTTACTAGCACAGATACGCAGTATTTT. It is translated as CASNVQLTSTDTQYF. The V gene is TRBV7-9, the J gene TRBJ2-3; D is undetermined. Trimming removed 7 bases at V and 0 bases at J, with 14 bases between. The CDR3 has 15 residues. Germline lookup yields CDR1 SEHNR and CDR2 FQNEAQ (reference sequence).

This chain joins TRBV2 and TRBJ2-7; TRBD2 is a possible D gene (6 bases). CDR3 length: 14 amino acids. Germline loops: CDR1 SNHLY, CDR2 FYNNEI. V shed 2 bases and J shed 2 bases, with 10 bases lying between them. In DNA, the CDR3 is TGTGCCAGCAGTGAAATGGGGGGTGCCTACGAGCAGTACTTC. Its protein product is CASSEMGGAYEQYF.

This clonotype was observed many times. This chain connects TRBV6-6 to TRBJ2-5; no clear D. V lost 2 bases and J lost 9, with 13 bases in between. From germline, CDR1 is MNHNY and CDR2 SVGAGI (reference sequence). This CDR3 spans 13 amino acids. The CDR3 sequence is CASSYGVFGAQYF. The CDR3 nucleotides read TGTGCCAGCAGTTACGGGGTGTTTGGGGCCCAGTACTTC.

The table lists this clonotype with a few counts. The rearrangement joins TRBV19 to TRBJ2-7, with D maybe TRBD2 (7 bases). Deletions cut 6 bases from V and 1 base from J, with 16 bases between. Germline-derived CDR1 and CDR2 are LNHDA and SQIVND (reference sequence). The CDR3 is made up of 15 amino acids. CDR3 DNA: TGTGCCAGTAGCGCGGGGGCGGGGACATCCTACGAGCAGTACTTC. It specifies CASSAGAGTSYEQYF. The entire variable domain, with the rest obtained from reference TRBV19 and TRBJ2-7, is as follows: DGGITQSPKYLFRKEGQNVTLSCEQNLNHDAMYWYRQDPGQGLRLIYYSQIVNDFQKGDIAEGYSVSREKKESFPLTVTSAQKNPTAFYLCASSAGAGTSYEQYFGPGTRLTVT.

A single count supports this clonotype. J is TRBJ2-2 and V is TRBV30; unclear D gene. Trimming pared 4 bases from V and 4 bases from J, leaving 16 bases between. There are 15 residues in the CDR3. Germline assignment: CDR1 GTSNPN and CDR2 SVGIG (reference sequence). The CDR3 DNA is TGTGCCTGGAATGTAATCAAGTCAGCCACCGGGGAGCTGTTTTTT. This codes for CAWNVIKSATGELFF.

This clonotype was detected only a few times. J is TRBJ2-2 and V is TRBV7-9; 8 bases are a match to TRBD2. The CDR3 runs to 14 residues. V shed 7 bases and J 5 bases; nucleotides not matched to a gene: 6. From germline, CDR1 is SEHNR and CDR2 FQNEAQ (reference sequence). CDR3 amino acids: CASTLGTRTGELFF. CDR3 bases: TGTGCCAGCACCCTCGGGACTAGGACCGGGGAGCTGTTTTTT.

This clonotype was detected many times. The chain recombines TRBV27 with TRBJ2-5; D is unresolved. Deletions cut 4 bases from V and 5 bases from J, with 20 bases between. This CDR3 spans 16 amino acids. Per the germline V gene, CDR1 is MNHEY and CDR2 is SMNVEV (reference sequence). Written as DNA, the CDR3 is TGTGCCAGCAGTTCCCCCGGAAAGCTGGTAGGGGAGACCCAGTACTTC. It encodes CASSSPGKLVGETQYF.

There are many counts of this clonotype. This rearrangement joins TRBV18 to TRBJ2-3, with no clear D. The CDR3 is made up of 13 amino acids. V was clipped by 2 bases and J by 1 base, with 4 bases between them. CDR1 and CDR2 from the germline V gene are KGHSH and LQKENI. The CDR3 is CASSPEGTDTQYF. DNA of the CDR3: TGTGCCAGCTCACCAGAGGGCACAGATACGCAGTATTTT.

The rearrangement joins TRBV9 to TRBJ2-5; D is perhaps TRBD2 (6 bases). Germline CDR1 and CDR2: SGDLS and YYNGEE. The germline V and J ends were trimmed by 0 bases and 2 bases, with 14 bases remaining between them. The CDR3 is 16 residues long. The CDR3 DNA follows: TGTGCCAGCAGCGTAGCTGGTAGCGGAGCTCAAGAGACCCAGTACTTC. Residues: CASSVAGSGAQETQYF.

The rearrangement uses TRBV28 and TRBJ2-1; no clear D gene. V was shortened by 3 bases and J by 6 bases, with 9 bases between the two germline ends. The CDR3 is 13 amino acids. Germline CDR1 MDHEN, CDR2 SYDVKM. CDR3 in DNA: TGTGCCAGCAGTTTTAGTAATGGCAATGAGCAGTTCTTC. Protein sequence: CASSFSNGNEQFF.